The next 27 T cell receptor beta chains were all read from a single sample in a study of blood T cell repertoires in COVID-19. Assay used: immunoSEQ multiplex PCR; TCRdb lists only in-frame clones, some missing. The table includes tens of thousands of clones, around 85% detected once. The sample consisted of peripheral blood. These receptors came from a man at least 80 years old with active or convalescent COVID-19.

The chain carries TRBV5-1 and TRBJ2-3, with 9 bases aligning to TRBD2. The CDR3 has 16 residues. Germline loops: CDR1 SGHRS, CDR2 YFSETQ. J gave up 2 bases and V 0 bases, and 4 bases lay outside the gene matches. The CDR3 here is CASSLATSGSTDTQYF. CDR3 bases: TGCGCCAGCAGCTTGGCGACTAGCGGCTCCACAGATACGCAGTATTTT.

The table lists this clone with a few counts. The V and J genes are TRBV19 and TRBJ1-2, with a tentative D call TRBD1 (6 bases). There are 14 residues in the CDR3. Germline V gives CDR1 LNHDA, CDR2 SQIVND (reference sequence). With 6 bases removed from V and 0 bases from J, the gap between germline ends came to 11 bases. CDR3 residues: CASRTRDTNYGYTF. The CDR3 DNA sequence: TGTGCCAGTAGGACTCGGGACACTAACTATGGCTACACCTTC.

The chain uses TRBV4-1 and TRBJ1-5, with 7 bases lining up with TRBD1. The germline CDR1 and CDR2 sequences are MGHRA and YSYEKL. Trimming removed 0 bases from V and 9 bases from J; junction bases left unmatched: 14. This CDR3 has 17 residues. The CDR3 is CASSQDGPETGFSPQHF. The CDR3 coding sequence is TGCGCCAGCAGCCAAGATGGGCCCGAGACAGGGTTCTCGCCCCAGCATTTT.

The rearrangement joins TRBV6-5 to TRBJ2-1, with D possibly TRBD1 on 6 matching bases. Trimming stripped 7 bases from V and 9 bases from J, with 10 bases between. CDR1 and CDR2 (germline): MNHEY, SVGAGI. The CDR3 is 11 amino acids. The CDR3 sequence: CASTNRVEQFF. The CDR3 DNA sequence: TGTGCCAGCACCAACAGGGTTGAGCAGTTCTTC.

The chain couples TRBV19 to TRBJ1-5; D is unresolved. With 2 bases removed from V and 4 bases from J, the gap between germline ends came to 9 bases. Germline CDR1 and CDR2: LNHDA and SQIVND (reference sequence). This CDR3 comprises 14 residues. The CDR3 is CASSIILGNQPQHF. As DNA, the CDR3 is TGTGCCAGTAGTATAATTCTCGGGAATCAGCCCCAGCATTTT.

This clone was counted only a few times. This chain links TRBV29-1 with TRBJ2-5; 7 nucleotides align to TRBD1. This CDR3 contains 13 residues. Trimming cost V 8 bases and J 5 bases; bases outside gene matches: 11. The V gene's germline CDR1 is SQVTM and CDR2 ANQGSEA. CDR3 sequence: CSFGKGAGETQYF. The CDR3 bases are TGCAGCTTCGGGAAGGGGGCCGGGGAGACCCAGTACTTC.

The V call is TRBV19, the J call TRBJ1-1; TRBD1 aligns across 9 bases. V lost 7 bases, J lost 4 bases, and 7 bases stayed unmatched. The germline V gene has CDR1 LNHDA and CDR2 SQIVND (reference sequence). The CDR3 has 14 amino acids. CDR3 loop: CASTPGQGFTEAFF. CDR3 DNA: TGTGCCAGTACGCCGGGACAGGGCTTCACTGAAGCTTTCTTT.

The rearrangement uses TRBV6-2 or TRBV6-3 and TRBJ2-3; TRBD2 aligns across 7 bases. CDR1 and CDR2 from the germline V gene are MNHEY and SVGEGT. V shed 2 bases, J shed 6 bases, and the junction held 8 bases outside the gene matches. There are 15 residues in the CDR3. The CDR3 DNA is TGTGCCAGCAGTTACACGGGGAGGGTAGTGGATACGCAGTATTTT. It is translated as CASSYTGRVVDTQYF.

This clone was seen more than once but under ten times. The genes are TRBV7-8 and TRBJ1-2; 11 bases are a match to TRBD1. The ends lost 4 bases at V and 4 bases at J; junction bases unmatched: 17. Germline V gives CDR1 SGHVS, CDR2 FQNEAQ. This CDR3 has 19 residues. The chain's CDR3 is CASSSRAGQGVPLGYGYTF. The CDR3, as DNA: TGTGCCAGCAGCTCCCGAGCGGGACAGGGGGTCCCCCTGGGCTATGGCTACACCTTC.

In DNA form, the CDR3 reads TGTGCCAGCAGTGTGGGACTAGCGGGCCAAGAGACCCAGTACTTC. Its protein product is CASSVGLAGQETQYF. This chain links TRBV2 with TRBJ2-5; 12 positions agree with TRBD2. V shed 4 bases, J shed 1 base, and the junction held 1 base outside the gene matches. CDR1 and CDR2 (germline): SNHLY, FYNNEI. The CDR3 is 15 residues long.

This sequence joins TRBV7-2 and TRBJ1-4; D ambiguous. CDR3 length equals 15 residues. V was pared by 2 bases and J by 8 bases, with 15 bases between. Germline CDR1 and CDR2: SGHTA and FQGNSA. The CDR3 sequence: CASSLNRRGFEKLFF. DNA for the CDR3: TGTGCCAGCAGCTTAAATCGCCGAGGGTTCGAAAAACTGTTTTTT.

In its sample, this clone was seen a few times. The genes are TRBV6-6 and TRBJ1-1; unclear D gene. Trimming cost V 11 bases and J 3 bases, with 16 bases left between them. The germline gives CDR1 MNHNY, CDR2 SVGAGI (reference sequence). The CDR3 runs to 13 residues. The CDR3 protein is CASGRGPDTEAFF. The DNA of the CDR3 is TGTGCCTCCGGGCGGGGTCCCGACACTGAAGCTTTCTTT.

The V gene is TRBV12-3 or TRBV12-4, the J gene TRBJ1-2; D is unclear. Trimming shortened V by 8 bases and J by 7 bases, and 14 bases separated the two germline ends. The CDR3 sequence is 12 residues long. Here the CDR3 DNA reads TGTGCCAGCTCGGGAGGCGTAGCTGGCTACACCTTC. Its protein is CASSGGVAGYTF.

The chain has TRBV5-6 and TRBJ2-3; possible D gene TRBD2, 7 bases. V was shortened by 5 bases and J by 4 bases, with 17 bases between the two germline ends. This CDR3 has 15 amino acids. CDR1 and CDR2 from the germline V gene are SGHDT and YYEEEE. The CDR3 DNA reads TGTGCCAGCAGAAAGGGGGGGGGCGAGTCAGATACGCAGTATTTT. The encoded protein is CASRKGGGESDTQYF.

The chain uses TRBV10-3 and TRBJ1-2; TRBD1 matches 8 bases. This CDR3 is built from 16 residues. With 6 bases clipped from V and 3 bases from J, the junction kept 12 bases outside the gene matches. Germline CDR1 is ENHRY and CDR2 is SYGVKD. The CDR3 region is CAISGAGGFEDYGYTF. The CDR3 coding sequence is TGTGCCATCAGCGGGGCAGGGGGCTTTGAGGACTATGGCTACACCTTC.

This chain connects TRBV25-1 to TRBJ1-2; no reliable D call. This CDR3 is built from 12 residues. The V gene lost 6 bases and the J gene lost 4 bases, with 9 bases spanning the gap. The germline gives CDR1 MGHDK, CDR2 SYGVNS. The CDR3 sequence is CASRGSGYGYTF. The CDR3 coding sequence is TGTGCCAGCAGAGGGAGCGGCTATGGCTACACCTTC.

V usage is TRBV5-1 and J usage is TRBJ2-5; 8 nucleotides align to TRBD2. Trimming took 4 bases from V and 7 from J; bases not matched to a gene: 9. This CDR3 is built from 14 residues. In germline, CDR1 is SGHRS, CDR2 YFSETQ. The CDR3 nucleotides are TGCGCCAGCAGCCCCGGCGGGGGGCTCGGGACCCAGTACTTC. Translation: CASSPGGGLGTQYF.

The CDR3 loop is CASSIGAGKNEAFF. DNA of the CDR3: TGTGCCAGTAGTATTGGTGCAGGCAAGAATGAAGCTTTCTTT. The chain uses TRBV19 and TRBJ1-1; D not resolved. The V end was cut by 3 bases, the J end by 7 bases, with 15 bases between. Germline V CDR1 and CDR2: LNHDA, SQIVND (reference sequence). The CDR3 is 14 amino acids.

This clone was observed a few times. The chain couples TRBV5-1 to TRBJ1-2; TRBD1 aligns across 7 bases. The V gene's germline CDR1 is SGHRS and CDR2 YFSETQ. V dropped 0 bases and J dropped 5; count of bases not matched to a gene: 7. This CDR3 has 15 residues. The CDR3 DNA is TGCGCCAGCAGCTTGGATCCAGGGACAGCTTATGGCTACACCTTC. It specifies CASSLDPGTAYGYTF.

The chain carries TRBV3-1 (or the pseudogene TRBV3-2) and TRBJ2-3; 11 bases line up with TRBD1. V lost 1 base and J lost 0; bases outside the gene matches: 3. CDR3 length: 17 residues. Germline V lookup: CDR1 LGHDT, CDR2 YNNKEL (reference sequence). The CDR3 DNA reads as TGTGCCAGCAGCCAAGGGGGGACAGGGGGGAGCACAGATACGCAGTATTTT. This encodes CASSQGGTGGSTDTQYF.

In this sample, this clone turned up once. V is TRBV3-1 (or the pseudogene TRBV3-2) and J is TRBJ1-5, with 8 bases identical to TRBD1. With V trimmed by 0 bases and J by 5 bases, 6 bases remained unmatched. Germline loops: CDR1 LGHDT, CDR2 YNNKEL (reference sequence). The length of the CDR3 is 16 residues. In DNA, the CDR3 is TGTGCCAGCAGCCAAGAGGGCAGGGGGCATGATCAGCCCCAGCATTTT. It specifies CASSQEGRGHDQPQHF.

The chain recombines TRBV19 with TRBJ1-3, with D perhaps TRBD1 (6 bases). The germline V gene encodes CDR1 LNHDA and CDR2 SQIVND (reference sequence). The CDR3 consists of 14 residues. Between the trimmed V and J ends, which lost 7 bases and 1 base, there was a span of 11 bases. The CDR3, as DNA: TGTGCCAGTACCCGAGGGGGTTCTGGAAACACCATATATTTT. It encodes CASTRGGSGNTIYF.

The chain combines TRBV5-1 with TRBJ1-6; D remains unclear. Trimming cost V 4 bases and J 0 bases, with 8 bases left between them. The CDR3 loop spans 15 amino acids. Germline CDR1 SGHRS, CDR2 YFSETQ. DNA for the CDR3: TGCGCCAGCAGCCCCCTGAGCTCCTATAATTCACCCCTCCACTTT. This codes for CASSPLSSYNSPLHF.

On this clone itself: Additional DNA sequences in this sample encode the identical CDR3. The rearrangement uses TRBV2 and TRBJ1-2; 8 positions match TRBD1. Trimming cost V 4 bases and J 5 bases; bases outside gene matches: 0. The CDR3 runs to 12 residues. The V gene's germline CDR1 is SNHLY and CDR2 FYNNEI. CDR3 DNA sequence: TGTGCCAGCAGTGGACAGGGGTATGGCTACACCTTC. Its protein is CASSGQGYGYTF.

The chain employs TRBV27 and TRBJ2-3, with no clear D. Germline-derived CDR1 and CDR2 are MNHEY and SMNVEV (reference sequence). The CDR3 is 14 amino acids. V was trimmed by 5 bases and J by 0 bases, leaving 9 bases between them. The CDR3 DNA is TGTGCCAGCAGTCCGGGTTCAAGCACAGATACGCAGTATTTT. Residues: CASSPGSSTDTQYF.

This clone was recorded a few times. The chain employs TRBV5-4 and TRBJ2-5; TRBD2 matches at 7 bases. Germline lookup yields CDR1 SGHNT and CDR2 YYREEE (reference sequence). There are 13 residues in the CDR3. The junction had 4 bases not matched to a gene; V was cut back by 3 bases and J by 5 bases. The CDR3 loop reads CASSWDYAETQYF. The CDR3 coding sequence is TGTGCCAGCAGCTGGGACTATGCGGAGACCCAGTACTTC.

J is TRBJ2-5 and V is TRBV3-1 (or the pseudogene TRBV3-2); possible D gene TRBD2, 6 bases. V lost 0 bases and J 2 bases, leaving 16 bases between the germline ends. The CDR3 sequence is 17 residues long. In germline, CDR1 is LGHDT, CDR2 YNNKEL (reference sequence). As DNA, the CDR3 is TGTGCCAGCAGCCAAGAAGCCCCTAGGCGGGGTCAAGAGACCCAGTACTTC. This sequence encodes CASSQEAPRRGQETQYF.